The clone carrying this TCR beta chain appeared a few times. The target antigen is unknown. The data are from a study of blood T cells in healthy people across ages. Study-wide results and caveats: Diversity estimates from one million T cells were considered underestimates. Donors of long life had a larger count of naive CD4+ cells and greater diversity than aged donors. Expanded clonotype changes were possibly confounded by unknown donor CMV status.

A second PCR of 7 to 11 cycles used a sample-barcoded 5' primer and a J-beta primer mix. TCRdb reprocessed the 5' RACE reads with MiXCR, giving one entry per CDR3 protein. The table records more than 1.4 million distinct CDR3 sequences, roughly 40% of them present only once. The V segment lost 1 base and the J segment 1 base; nucleotides outside the gene matches: 12. The CDR3 is 19 amino acids. CDR1 is MGHRA and CDR2 is YSYEKL in the germline V gene. The receptor was derived from a woman under 30 in good health. Sequencing was carried out using blood. J is TRBJ2-3 and V is TRBV4-1, with 9 bases fitting TRBD2. The CDR3 region has the DNA TGCGCCAGCAGCCAAGGCAGCGGGAGGTACCTTGCCCGCACAGATACGCAGTATTTT. It encodes CASSQGSGRYLARTDTQYF.